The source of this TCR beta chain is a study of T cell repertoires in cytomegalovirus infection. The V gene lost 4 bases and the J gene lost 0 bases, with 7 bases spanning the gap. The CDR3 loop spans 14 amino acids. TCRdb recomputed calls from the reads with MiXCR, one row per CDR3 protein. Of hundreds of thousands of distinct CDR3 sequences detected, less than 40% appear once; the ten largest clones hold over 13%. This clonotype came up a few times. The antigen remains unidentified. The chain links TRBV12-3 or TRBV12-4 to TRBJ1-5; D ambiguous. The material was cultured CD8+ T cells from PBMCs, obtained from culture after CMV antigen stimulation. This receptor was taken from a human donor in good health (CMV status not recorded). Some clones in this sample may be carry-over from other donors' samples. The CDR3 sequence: CASSSDFSNQPQHF. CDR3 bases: TGTGCCAGCAGTTCGGACTTTAGCAATCAGCCCCAGCATTTT.